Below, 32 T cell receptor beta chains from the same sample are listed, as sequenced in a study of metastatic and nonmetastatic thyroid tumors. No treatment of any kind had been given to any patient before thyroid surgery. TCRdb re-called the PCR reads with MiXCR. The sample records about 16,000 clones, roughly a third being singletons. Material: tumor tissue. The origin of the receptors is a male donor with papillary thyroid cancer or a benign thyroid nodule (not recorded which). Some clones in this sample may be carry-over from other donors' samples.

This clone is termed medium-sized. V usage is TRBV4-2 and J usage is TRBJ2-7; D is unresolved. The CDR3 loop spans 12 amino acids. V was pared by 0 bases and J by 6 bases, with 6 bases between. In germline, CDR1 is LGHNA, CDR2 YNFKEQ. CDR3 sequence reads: CASSQDRGEQYF. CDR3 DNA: TGTGCCAGCAGCCAAGATCGCGGCGAGCAGTACTTC.

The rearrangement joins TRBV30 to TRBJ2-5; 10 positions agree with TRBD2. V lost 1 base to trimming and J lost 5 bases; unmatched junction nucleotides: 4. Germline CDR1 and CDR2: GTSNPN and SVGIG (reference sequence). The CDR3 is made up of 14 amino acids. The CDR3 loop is CAWSGTSGGETQYF. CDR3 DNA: TGTGCCTGGAGTGGGACTAGCGGAGGGGAGACCCAGTACTTC.

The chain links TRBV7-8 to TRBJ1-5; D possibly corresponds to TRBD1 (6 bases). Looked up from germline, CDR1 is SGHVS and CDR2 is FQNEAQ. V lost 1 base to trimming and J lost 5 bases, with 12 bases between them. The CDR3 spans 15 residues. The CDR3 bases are TGTGCCAGCAGCTTAGGTACAGGGACATATCAGCCCCAGCATTTT. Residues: CASSLGTGTYQPQHF.

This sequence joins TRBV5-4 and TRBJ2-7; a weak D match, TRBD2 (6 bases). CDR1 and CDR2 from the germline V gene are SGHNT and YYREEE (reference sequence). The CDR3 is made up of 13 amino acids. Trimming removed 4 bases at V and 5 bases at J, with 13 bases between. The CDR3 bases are TGTGCCAGCAGCCTGCTAGGCGGGGACGAGCAGTACTTC. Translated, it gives CASSLLGGDEQYF.

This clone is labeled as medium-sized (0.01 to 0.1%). In DNA, the CDR3 is TGTGCCAGCAGTGAACGGGGCCCCTACAATGAGCAGTTCTTC. Protein sequence: CASSERGPYNEQFF. The V call is TRBV2, the J call TRBJ2-1; D might be TRBD1 or TRBD2, each matching 5 bases. CDR3 length: 14 amino acids. V shed 2 bases and J shed 2 bases, with 7 bases lying between them. Germline V gives CDR1 SNHLY, CDR2 FYNNEI.

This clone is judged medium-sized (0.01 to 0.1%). Here the CDR3 DNA reads TGCAGTGCTAGGAACCGGGACAAACGCTACGAGCAGTACTTC. Its translation: CSARNRDKRYEQYF. The chain combines TRBV20-1 with TRBJ2-7; a possible D gene is TRBD1 (6 bases). The CDR3 spans 14 residues. The germline V and J ends were trimmed by 3 bases and 3 bases, with 15 bases remaining between them. Germline lookup yields CDR1 DFQATT and CDR2 SNEGSKA (reference sequence).

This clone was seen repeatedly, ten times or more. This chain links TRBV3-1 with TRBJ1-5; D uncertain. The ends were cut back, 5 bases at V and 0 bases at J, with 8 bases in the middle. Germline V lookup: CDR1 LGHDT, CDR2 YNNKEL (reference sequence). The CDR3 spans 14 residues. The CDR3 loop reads CASSFGVSNQPQHF. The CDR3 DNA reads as TGTGCCAGCAGCTTCGGCGTTAGCAATCAGCCCCAGCATTTT.

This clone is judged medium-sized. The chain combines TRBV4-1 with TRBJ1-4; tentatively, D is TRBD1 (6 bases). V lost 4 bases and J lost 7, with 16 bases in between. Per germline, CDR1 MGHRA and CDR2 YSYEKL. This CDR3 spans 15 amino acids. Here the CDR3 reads CASSPLEGGSEKLFF. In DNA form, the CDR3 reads TGCGCCAGCAGCCCCCTAGAGGGGGGGAGTGAAAAACTGTTTTTT.

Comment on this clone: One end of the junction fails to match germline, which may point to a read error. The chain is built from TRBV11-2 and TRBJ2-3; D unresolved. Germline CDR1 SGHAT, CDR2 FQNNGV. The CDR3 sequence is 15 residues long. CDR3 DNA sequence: TGTGCCAGCAGCTTAGGGGATGGAGTGGCAGATACGCAATATTTT. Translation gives CASSLGDGVADTQYF.

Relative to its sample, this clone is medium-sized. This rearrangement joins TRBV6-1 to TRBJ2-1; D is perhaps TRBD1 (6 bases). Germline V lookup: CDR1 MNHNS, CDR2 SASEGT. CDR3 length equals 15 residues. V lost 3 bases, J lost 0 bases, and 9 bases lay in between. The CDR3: CASSDRGRSYNEQFF. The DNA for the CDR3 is TGTGCCAGCAGTGACAGGGGCCGCTCCTACAATGAGCAGTTCTTC.

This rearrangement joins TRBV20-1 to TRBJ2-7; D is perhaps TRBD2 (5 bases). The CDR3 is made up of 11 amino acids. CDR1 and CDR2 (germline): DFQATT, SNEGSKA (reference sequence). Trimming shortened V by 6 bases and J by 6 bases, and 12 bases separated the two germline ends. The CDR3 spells CSAAGGGEQYV. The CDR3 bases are TGCAGTGCAGCCGGAGGAGGCGAGCAGTACGTC.

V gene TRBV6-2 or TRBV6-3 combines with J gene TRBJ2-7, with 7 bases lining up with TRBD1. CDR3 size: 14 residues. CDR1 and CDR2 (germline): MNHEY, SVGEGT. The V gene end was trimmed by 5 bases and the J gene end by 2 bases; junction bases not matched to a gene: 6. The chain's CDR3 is CASSIGTATYEQYF. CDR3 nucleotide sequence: TGTGCCAGCAGTATCGGGACAGCAACCTACGAGCAGTACTTC.

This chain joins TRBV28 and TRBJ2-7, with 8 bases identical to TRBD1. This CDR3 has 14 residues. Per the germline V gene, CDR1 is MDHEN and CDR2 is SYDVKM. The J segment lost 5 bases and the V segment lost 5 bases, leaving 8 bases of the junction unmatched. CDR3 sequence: CASSPPGGYHEQYF. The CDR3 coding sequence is TGTGCCAGCAGTCCCCCAGGGGGCTACCACGAGCAGTACTTC.

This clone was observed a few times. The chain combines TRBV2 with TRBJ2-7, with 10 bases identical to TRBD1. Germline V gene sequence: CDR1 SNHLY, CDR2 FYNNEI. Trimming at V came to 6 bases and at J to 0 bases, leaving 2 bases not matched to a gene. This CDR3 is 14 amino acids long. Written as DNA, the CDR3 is TGTGCCAGCAGGCGGACAGGGGGCTCCTACGAGCAGTACTTC. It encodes CASRRTGGSYEQYF.

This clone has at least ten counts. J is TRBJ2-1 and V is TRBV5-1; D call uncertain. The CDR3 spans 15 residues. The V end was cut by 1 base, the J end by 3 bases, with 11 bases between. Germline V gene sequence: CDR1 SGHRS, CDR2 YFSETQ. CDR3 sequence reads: CASSLRLDNYNEQFF. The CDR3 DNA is TGCGCCAGCAGCTTGCGGCTAGACAACTACAATGAGCAGTTCTTC.

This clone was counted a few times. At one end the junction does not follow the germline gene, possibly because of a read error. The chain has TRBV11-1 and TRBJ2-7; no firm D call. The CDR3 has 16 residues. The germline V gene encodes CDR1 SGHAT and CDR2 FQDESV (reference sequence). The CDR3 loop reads CACSPPVAGLSYEQYF. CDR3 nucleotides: TGTGCCTGCAGCCCCCCCGTAGCAGGCCTCTCCTACGAGCAGTACTTC.

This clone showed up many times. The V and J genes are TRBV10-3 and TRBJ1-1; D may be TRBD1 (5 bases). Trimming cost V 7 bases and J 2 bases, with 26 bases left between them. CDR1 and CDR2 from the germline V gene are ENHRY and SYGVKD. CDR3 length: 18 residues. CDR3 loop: CAITQLKGPWSPNTEAFF. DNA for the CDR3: TGTGCCATCACACAGTTGAAGGGGCCTTGGTCGCCTAACACTGAAGCTTTCTTT.

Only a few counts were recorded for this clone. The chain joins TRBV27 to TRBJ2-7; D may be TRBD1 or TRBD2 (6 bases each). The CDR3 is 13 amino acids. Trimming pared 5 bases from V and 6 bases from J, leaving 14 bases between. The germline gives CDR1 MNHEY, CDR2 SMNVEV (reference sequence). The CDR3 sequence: CASSPQRGAEQYF. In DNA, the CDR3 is TGTGCCAGCAGTCCCCAAAGGGGGGCCGAGCAGTACTTC.

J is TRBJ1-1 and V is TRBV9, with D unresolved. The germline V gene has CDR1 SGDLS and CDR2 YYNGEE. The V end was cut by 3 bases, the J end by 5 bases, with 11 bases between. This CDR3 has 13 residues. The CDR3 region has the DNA TGTGCCAGCAGCGCGGAGGGTAAGACTGAAGCTTTCTTT. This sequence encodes CASSAEGKTEAFF.

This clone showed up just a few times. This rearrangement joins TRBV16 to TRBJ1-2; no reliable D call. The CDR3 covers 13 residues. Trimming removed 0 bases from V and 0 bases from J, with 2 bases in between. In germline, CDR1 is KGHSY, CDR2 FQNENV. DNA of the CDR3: TGTGCCAGCAGCCAATCAGCTAACTATGGCTACACCTTC. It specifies CASSQSANYGYTF.

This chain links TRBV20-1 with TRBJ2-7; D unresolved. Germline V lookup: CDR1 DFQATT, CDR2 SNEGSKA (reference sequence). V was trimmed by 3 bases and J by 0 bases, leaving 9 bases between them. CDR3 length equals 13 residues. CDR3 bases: TGCAGTGCTAGCGAGAGGCTCTCCTACGAGCAGTACTTC. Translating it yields CSASERLSYEQYF.

CDR3 coding DNA: TGTGCCTGGAGTGTAAATATCGGGACAGCCTATGGCTACACCTTC. Its protein is CAWSVNIGTAYGYTF. The chain couples TRBV30 to TRBJ1-2; 7 nucleotides line up with TRBD1. V lost 0 bases, J lost 4 bases, and 8 bases stayed unmatched. This CDR3 has 15 residues. Germline loops: CDR1 GTSNPN, CDR2 SVGIG (reference sequence).

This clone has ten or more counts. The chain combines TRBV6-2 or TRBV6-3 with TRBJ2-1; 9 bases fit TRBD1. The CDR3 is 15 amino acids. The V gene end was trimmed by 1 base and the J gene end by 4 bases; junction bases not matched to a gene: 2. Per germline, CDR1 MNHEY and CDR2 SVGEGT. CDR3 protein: CASSYWGQGYNEQFF. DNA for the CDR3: TGTGCCAGCAGTTACTGGGGACAGGGATACAATGAGCAGTTCTTC.

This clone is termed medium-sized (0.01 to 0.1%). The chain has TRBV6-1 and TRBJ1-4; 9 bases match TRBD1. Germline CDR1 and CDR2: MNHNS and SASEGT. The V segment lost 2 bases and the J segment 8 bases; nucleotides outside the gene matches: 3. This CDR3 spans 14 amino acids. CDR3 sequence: CASSEPGQGEKLFF. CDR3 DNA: TGTGCCAGCAGTGAACCGGGACAGGGAGAAAAACTGTTTTTT.

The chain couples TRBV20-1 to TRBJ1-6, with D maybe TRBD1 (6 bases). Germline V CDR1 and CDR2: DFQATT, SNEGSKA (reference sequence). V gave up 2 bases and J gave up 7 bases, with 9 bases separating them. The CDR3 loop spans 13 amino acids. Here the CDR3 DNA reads TGCAGTGCTAGACAGGGGAGCAATTCACCCCTCCACTTT. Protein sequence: CSARQGSNSPLHF.

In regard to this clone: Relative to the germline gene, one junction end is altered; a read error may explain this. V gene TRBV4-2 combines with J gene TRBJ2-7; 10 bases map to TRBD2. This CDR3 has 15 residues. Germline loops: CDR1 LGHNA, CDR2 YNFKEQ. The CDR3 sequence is CVSSLGASGSYEQYF. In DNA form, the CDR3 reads TGTGTCAGCAGCCTTGGGGCTAGCGGGAGTTACGAGCAGTACTTC.

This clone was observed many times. CDR3 DNA sequence: TGTGCCAGCAGTTCGGACGGGTTGAACACTGAAGCTTTCTTT. Translating gives CASSSDGLNTEAFF. The J gene is TRBJ1-1, the V gene TRBV6-2 or TRBV6-3; D remains ambiguous. CDR1 MNHEY and CDR2 SVGEGT come from the germline V gene. The CDR3 loop spans 14 amino acids. V dropped 4 bases and J dropped 0 bases, with 9 bases sitting between them.

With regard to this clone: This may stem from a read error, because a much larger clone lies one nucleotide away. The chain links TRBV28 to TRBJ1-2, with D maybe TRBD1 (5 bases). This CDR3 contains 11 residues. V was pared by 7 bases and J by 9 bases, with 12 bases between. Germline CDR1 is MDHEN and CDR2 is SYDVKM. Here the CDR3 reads CASMFGGCYTF. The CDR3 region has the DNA TGTGCCAGCATGTTCGGGGGGTGCTACACCTTC.

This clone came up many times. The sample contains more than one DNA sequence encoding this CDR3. CDR3 sequence (DNA): TGTGCCAGCAGAAGAACGCCCTCATTCTCGATTCTCAACTATGGCTACACCTTC. Protein: CASRRTPSFSILNYGYTF. The chain is built from TRBV28 and TRBJ1-2; the D is unclear. The CDR3 consists of 18 residues. Between the trimmed V and J ends, which lost 6 bases and 2 bases, there was a span of 25 bases. Germline CDR1 reads MDHEN; CDR2 reads SYDVKM.

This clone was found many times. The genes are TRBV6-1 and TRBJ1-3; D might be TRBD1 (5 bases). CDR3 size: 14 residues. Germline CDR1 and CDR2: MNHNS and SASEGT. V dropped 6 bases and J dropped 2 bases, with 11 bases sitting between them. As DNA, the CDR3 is TGTGCCAGCAGCGCAGGGCTGACTGGAAACACCATATATTTT. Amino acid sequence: CASSAGLTGNTIYF.

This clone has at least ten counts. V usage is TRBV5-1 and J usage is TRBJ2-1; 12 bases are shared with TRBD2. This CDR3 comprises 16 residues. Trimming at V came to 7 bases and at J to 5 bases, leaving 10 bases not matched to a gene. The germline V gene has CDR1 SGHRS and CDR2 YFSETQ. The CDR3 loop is CASARLAGATHNEQFF. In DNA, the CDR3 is TGCGCCAGCGCCAGACTAGCGGGGGCAACCCACAATGAGCAGTTCTTC.

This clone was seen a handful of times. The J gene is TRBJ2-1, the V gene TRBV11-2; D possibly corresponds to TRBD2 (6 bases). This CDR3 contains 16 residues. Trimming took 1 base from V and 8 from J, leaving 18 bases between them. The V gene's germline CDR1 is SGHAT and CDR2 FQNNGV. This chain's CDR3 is CASSLVAGWGVDEQFF. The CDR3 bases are TGTGCCAGCAGCTTAGTGGCGGGGTGGGGTGTAGATGAGCAGTTCTTC.